This T cell receptor beta chain was recorded in a study of Graves' ophthalmopathy and Graves' hyperthyroidism. This clonotype was counted at least ten times. Its antigen is undetermined. TCR beta CDR3 regions were amplified from RNA transcripts. RT-PCR in the first round used HTBI primers; a second-round multiplex PCR followed. TCRdb independently ran MiXCR on the multiplex PCR reads; one entry per CDR3 protein. The sample contains roughly 350,000 distinct CDR3 sequences, about a sixth of which appear only once. Study-level findings and limits: A 13-signature model separated ophthalmopathy from stable hyperthyroidism, reaching approximately 88% sensitivity and around 83% specificity cross-validated. The model's ophthalmopathy progression predictions had roughly 65% sensitivity and about 72% specificity.

Where ophthalmopathy was absent within 18 months of follow-up, hyperthyroidism was stable. 10 ml of fresh blood yielded the PBMCs by density gradient. The source of this sequence is an adult woman with stable Graves' hyperthyroidism. The specimen was peripheral blood.

This CDR3 reads CSANPRDGVGEQYF. CDR3 nucleotide sequence: TGCAGTGCTAACCCTCGGGACGGCGTCGGAGAGCAGTACTTC. V usage is TRBV20-1 and J usage is TRBJ2-7, with D perhaps given as TRBD1 or TRBD2 (5 bases each). This CDR3 spans 14 amino acids. Trimming shortened V by 4 bases and J by 7 bases, and 20 bases separated the two germline ends. The germline V gene encodes CDR1 DFQATT and CDR2 SNEGSKA (reference sequence).